Listed below are T cell receptor beta chains from one sample, sequenced in a study of blood T cell repertoires in COVID-19. Sequenced by immunoSEQ multiplex PCR; TCRdb stores in-frame clones only, minus some. The sample records over 110,000 clones, 70% to 80% being singletons. Sequences were obtained from peripheral blood. Source of these receptors: a man aged 55 to 70 with acute or convalescent COVID-19. The CDR3 runs from the conserved cysteine through the conserved F or W. D genes are given only for firm matches. Some rows have no size entry. The others give once, few or many, or a class for an expanded clone.

V gene,D gene,clone size,J gene,CDR3 protein,CDR3 DNA
TRBV19,TRBD1,-,TRBJ1-1,CASSGQAGNTEAFF,TGTGCCAGTAGTGGACAGGCGGGGAACACTGAAGCTTTCTTT
TRBV11-2,-,-,TRBJ1-3,CASSLTWVGNTIYF,TGTGCCAGCAGCCTGACTTGGGTTGGAAACACCATATATTTT
TRBV27,TRBD2,-,TRBJ2-7,CASSLGGLAAEQYF,TGTGCCAGCAGTTTGGGGGGACTAGCGGCCGAGCAGTACTTC
TRBV19,TRBD1,-,TRBJ2-2,CASRRRAGTANTGELFF,TGTGCCAGTAGGCGGCGGGCCGGGACAGCGAACACCGGGGAGCTGTTTTTT
TRBV10-3,-,-,TRBJ1-1,CAISDTGRPNTEAFF,TGTGCCATCAGTGATACAGGTCGACCGAACACTGAAGCTTTCTTT
TRBV28,TRBD2,-,TRBJ2-5,CASRGWASGDQETQYF,TGTGCCAGCAGAGGCTGGGCTAGCGGGGACCAAGAGACCCAGTACTTC
TRBV12-1,-,-,TRBJ2-2,CASSFWGLAGKNTGELFF,TGTGCCAGCAGCTTTTGGGGACTAGCGGGAAAGAACACCGGGGAGCTGTTTTTT
TRBV27,-,few,TRBJ2-5,CASTKGVGKTQYF,TGTGCCAGCACCAAAGGGGTGGGAAAGACCCAGTACTTC
TRBV7-3,TRBD2,-,TRBJ2-1,CASSLVNLAGANEQFF,TGTGCCAGCAGCTTGGTCAATCTAGCGGGAGCCAATGAGCAGTTCTTC
TRBV5-1,-,-,TRBJ1-2,CASSLMGEDGYTF,TGCGCCAGCAGCTTGATGGGGGAGGATGGCTACACCTTC
TRBV6-5,TRBD1,-,TRBJ2-2,CATGEQGSPGELFF,TGTGCCACCGGGGAACAGGGGAGCCCCGGGGAGCTGTTTTTT
TRBV14,-,-,TRBJ1-6,CASSQESLKNSPLHF,TGTGCCAGCAGCCAAGAGAGTTTAAAGAATTCACCCCTCCACTTT
TRBV19,TRBD2,-,TRBJ2-7,CASSFREEREQYF,TGTGCCAGTAGTTTCCGGGAGGAGAGGGAGCAGTACTTC
TRBV6-5,-,once,TRBJ1-2,CASSWGEGRYTF,TGTGCCAGCAGTTGGGGAGAAGGGCGCTACACCTTC
TRBV7-9,-,-,TRBJ2-1,CASSLLPAGLIHNEQFF,TGTGCCAGCAGCTTACTTCCCGCGGGCCTAATCCACAATGAGCAGTTCTTC
TRBV7-2,-,-,TRBJ1-1,CASSLAPGTEAFF,TGTGCCAGCAGCTTAGCACCGGGGACTGAAGCTTTCTTT
TRBV3-1/TRBV3-2,-,-,TRBJ2-7,CASSQDQGRNEQYF,TGTGCCAGCAGCCAAGATCAGGGGCGGAACGAGCAGTACTTC
TRBV5-1,TRBD1,few,TRBJ2-1,CASTPGGTGVNEQFF,TGCGCCAGCACTCCCGGGGGGACAGGGGTGAATGAGCAGTTCTTC
TRBV20-1,TRBD2,-,TRBJ2-3,CSASHLVTSGENTDTQYF,TGCAGTGCTAGTCACTTGGTGACTAGCGGGGAGAACACAGATACGCAGTATTTT
TRBV6-5,-,-,TRBJ1-1,CASSYSFRSVHRGAFF,TGTGCCAGCAGTTACTCTTTCAGGTCCGTCCACCGAGGGGCTTTCTTT
TRBV18,-,once,TRBJ1-1,CASSPREAMNTEAFF,TGTGCCAGCTCACCGCGGGAGGCCATGAACACTGAAGCTTTCTTT
TRBV2,-,-,TRBJ2-7,CASSTGNPPYEQYF,TGTGCCAGCAGTACCGGGAATCCTCCTTACGAGCAGTACTTC
TRBV19,TRBD1,few,TRBJ1-2,CASSPGTGGRGYTF,TGTGCCAGTAGCCCCGGGACAGGGGGCCGGGGCTACACCTTC
TRBV11-2,-,-,TRBJ2-7,CASSLDSGAAQAYEQYF,TGTGCCAGCAGCTTAGATTCTGGGGCAGCTCAGGCCTATGAGCAGTACTTC
TRBV19,TRBD2,-,TRBJ2-1,CASSISTSGRNEQFF,TGTGCCAGTAGTATCTCGACTAGCGGGCGGAATGAGCAGTTCTTC
TRBV7-2,TRBD2,-,TRBJ2-7,CASSRRLAGTTYEQYF,TGTGCCAGCAGCAGACGACTAGCGGGAACGACCTACGAGCAGTACTTC
TRBV27,TRBD1,-,TRBJ1-6,CASSFGQGGGSPLHF,TGTGCCAGCAGTTTTGGACAGGGTGGTGGATCACCCCTCCACTTT
TRBV3-1/TRBV3-2,TRBD1,-,TRBJ2-3,CASSPTGGMVDTQYF,TGTGCCAGCAGTCCTACAGGGGGGATGGTGGATACGCAGTATTTT
TRBV11-2,-,-,TRBJ1-4,CASSFRVVGEKLFF,TGTGCCAGCAGCTTCAGGGTTGTGGGTGAAAAACTGTTTTTT
TRBV4-2,-,-,TRBJ2-7,CASSQGNLDEQYF,TGTGCCAGCAGCCAAGGAAACTTGGACGAGCAGTACTTC
TRBV19,-,once,TRBJ2-5,CASSTYTGFQTQYF,TGTGCCAGTAGTACCTATACAGGGTTTCAGACCCAGTACTTC
TRBV7-9,TRBD2,once,TRBJ2-3,CASSLETSGRMADTQYF,TGTGCCAGCAGCTTAGAGACTAGCGGGAGGATGGCAGATACGCAGTATTTT
TRBV7-8,-,once,TRBJ2-7,CASSYSPSYEQYF,TGTGCCAGCAGCTACTCCCCCTCCTACGAGCAGTACTTC
TRBV28,-,-,TRBJ1-2,CASSQGRVDGYTF,TGTGCCAGCAGCCAAGGGAGGGTCGATGGCTACACCTTC
TRBV5-5,TRBD1,-,TRBJ1-1,CASSLGWTGISGTEAFF,TGTGCCAGCAGCTTGGGGTGGACAGGAATTTCGGGGACTGAAGCTTTCTTT
TRBV18,-,-,TRBJ1-5,CASSQGQSNQPQHF,TGTGCCAGCTCGCAAGGACAGAGCAATCAGCCCCAGCATTTT
TRBV5-4,TRBD1,-,TRBJ1-5,CASSLDRGQPQHF,TGTGCCAGCAGCTTAGACAGGGGCCAGCCCCAGCATTTT
TRBV5-1,TRBD2,-,TRBJ2-5,CASSLGGRPQETQYF,TGCGCCAGCAGCTTGGGCGGGAGGCCACAAGAGACCCAGTACTTC
TRBV2,-,-,TRBJ1-1,CASSESNMNTEAFF,TGTGCCAGCAGTGAGTCAAACATGAACACTGAAGCTTTCTTT
TRBV28,-,-,TRBJ1-3,CASSSGSRDTIYF,TGTGCCAGCAGTTCGGGGTCGAGGGACACCATATATTTT
TRBV7-8,TRBD2,once,TRBJ2-5,CASTMRTSARGETQYF,TGTGCCAGCACCATGAGGACTAGCGCGAGGGGGGAGACCCAGTACTTC
TRBV18,-,-,TRBJ1-2,CASSPAAGGRDSYGYTF,TGTGCCAGCTCACCAGCTGCGGGGGGCAGGGACTCCTATGGCTACACCTTC